The TCR beta chain described here comes from a study of blood T cell repertoires in COVID-19. As for the study in general: Material from acute and convalescent COVID-19 was sourced from the United States, Italy and Spain.

In the source study's methods: The authors estimated nucleated cell counts from reference gene primer amplification. TCRdb's copy holds only in-frame clones and misses some; the assay was immunoSEQ multiplex PCR. Clone size and the V and J calls come from that table; the DNA yielded D and trimming. The table has about 200,000 clones, about four fifths seen once. The CDR3 loop spans 15 amino acids. From germline, CDR1 is SGHVS and CDR2 FNYEAQ. V was shortened by 0 bases and J by 5 bases, with 11 bases between the two germline ends. This rearrangement joins TRBV7-6 to TRBJ2-1; possibly TRBD2 for D (5 bases). Sequenced input: peripheral blood. The TCR comes from a woman of 80 years or more with acute or convalescent COVID-19. Here the CDR3 DNA reads TGTGCCAGCAGCTTAGCGCCCGGACTTAACAATGAGCAGTTCTTC. Its translation is CASSLAPGLNNEQFF.